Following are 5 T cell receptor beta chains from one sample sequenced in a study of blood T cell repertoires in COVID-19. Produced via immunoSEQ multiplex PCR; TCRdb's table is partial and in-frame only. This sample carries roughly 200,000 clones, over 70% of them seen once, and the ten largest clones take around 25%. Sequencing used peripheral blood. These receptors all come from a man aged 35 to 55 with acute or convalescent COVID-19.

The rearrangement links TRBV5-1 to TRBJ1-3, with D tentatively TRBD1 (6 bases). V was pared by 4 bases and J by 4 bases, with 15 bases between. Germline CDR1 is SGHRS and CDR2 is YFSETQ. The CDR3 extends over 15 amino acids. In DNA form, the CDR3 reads TGCGCCAGCAGCCCATCACAGGGCCCCGGAAACACCATATATTTT. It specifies CASSPSQGPGNTIYF.

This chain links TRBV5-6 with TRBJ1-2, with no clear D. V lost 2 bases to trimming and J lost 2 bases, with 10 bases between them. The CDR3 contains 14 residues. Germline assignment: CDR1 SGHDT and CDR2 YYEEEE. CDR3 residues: CASSFGQTNYGYTF. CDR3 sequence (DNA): TGTGCCAGCAGCTTTGGGCAGACCAACTATGGCTACACCTTC.

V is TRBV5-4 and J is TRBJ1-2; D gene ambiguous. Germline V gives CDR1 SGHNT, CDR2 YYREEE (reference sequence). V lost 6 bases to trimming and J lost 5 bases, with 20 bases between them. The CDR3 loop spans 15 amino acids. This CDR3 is CASTLGGAAGYGYTF. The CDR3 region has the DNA TGTGCCAGCACCCTAGGCGGAGCTGCGGGGTATGGCTACACCTTC.

DNA for the CDR3: TGTGCCAGCGGAGGGACCGAAAGCTCCTACAATGAGCAGTTCTTC. The encoded protein is CASGGTESSYNEQFF. The chain links TRBV28 to TRBJ2-1, with a weak D call TRBD2 (6 bases). There are 15 residues in the CDR3. CDR1 is MDHEN, CDR2 SYDVKM, per germline. Trimming took off 8 bases at V and 0 bases at J, with 14 bases between the two ends.

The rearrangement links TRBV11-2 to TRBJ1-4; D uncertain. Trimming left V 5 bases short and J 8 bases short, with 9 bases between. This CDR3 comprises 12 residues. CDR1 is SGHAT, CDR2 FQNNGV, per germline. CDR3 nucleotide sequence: TGTGCCAGCAGCCCCGCCGGGGAAAAACTGTTTTTT. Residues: CASSPAGEKLFF.